Listed below are T cell receptor beta chains from one sample, sequenced in a study of early T cells in non-severe SARS-CoV-2 infection. TCRdb reprocessed the 5' RACE reads via MiXCR and lists one record per CDR3 protein. The table has more than 45,000 distinct CDR3 sequences, under 10% seen once. Sequenced sample: whole blood. The origin of the receptors is an adult who was a healthcare worker with PCR-confirmed SARS-CoV-2 infection or an uninfected control (not recorded which). Both conserved end residues are part of each CDR3. D genes are given only for firm matches. Some rows mark clone size as missing; the rest say once, few, many or name a class of expanded clone.

TRBD2	-	TRBV20-1	TRBJ2-5	TGCAGTGCTATTCCTACTAGCGGGAGAGTGCAAGAGACCCAGTACTTC	CSAIPTSGRVQETQYF
-	many	TRBV7-9	TRBJ2-2	TGTGCCAGCAGCTCAGCGCGGAGCGAGCGCACCGGGGAGCTGTTTTTT	CASSSARSERTGELFF
-	many	TRBV13	TRBJ2-2	TGTGCCAGCAGCTCAACGGGACCGAAGAACACCGGGGAGCTGTTTTTT	CASSSTGPKNTGELFF
-	many	TRBV20-1	TRBJ2-3	TGCAGTGCTAGGGGGCCGGAGAATACGCAGTATTTT	CSARGPENTQYF
TRBD2	few	TRBV7-2	TRBJ2-1	TGTGCCAGCAGCTTACCGGGACTATTCAATGAGCAGTTCTTC	CASSLPGLFNEQFF
TRBD1	many	TRBV7-6	TRBJ2-4	TGTGCCAGCAGCCCCGACAGGGGGAGGTCCAAAAACATTCAGTACTTC	CASSPDRGRSKNIQYF
TRBD1	many	TRBV6-6	TRBJ2-7	TGTGCCAGCAGAACCGACAGGGGGTACTCCTACGAGCAGTACTTC	CASRTDRGYSYEQYF
-	few	TRBV12-3/TRBV12-4	TRBJ2-2	TGTGCCAGCAGTTTTGGGGCCGGGGAGCTGTTTTTT	CASSFGAGELFF
-	-	TRBV30	TRBJ1-1	TGTGCCTGGGACACTCAATCAGGGGCCACTGAAGCTTTCTTT	CAWDTQSGATEAFF
-	many	TRBV28	TRBJ2-1	TGTGCCAGCAGGACCCCAAGGGACCGATCGGATGAGCAGTTCTTC	CASRTPRDRSDEQFF
TRBD1	many	TRBV30	TRBJ1-1	TGTGCCTGGAGTACGACAGGGAGCACTGAAGCTTTCTTT	CAWSTTGSTEAFF
-	many	TRBV9	TRBJ2-1	TGTGCCAGCAGCGTAGAGGGGCTAGCGAACAATGAGCAGTTCTTC	CASSVEGLANNEQFF
-	-	TRBV14	TRBJ2-1	TGTGCCAGCAGCCAAATCCAGCCTGGGGATGAGCAGTTCTTC	CASSQIQPGDEQFF
-	-	TRBV20-1	TRBJ1-4	TGCAGTGCCTTTACCCCCCCTGAAAAACTGTTTTTT	CSAFTPPEKLFF
TRBD2	-	TRBV29-1	TRBJ2-1	TGCAGCGTTATGACTAGCGGGGCCTACAATGAGCAGTTCTTC	CSVMTSGAYNEQFF
TRBD2	many	TRBV18	TRBJ2-6	TGTGCCAGCTCCGCGGGACTAGCGGGTTCTGGGGCCAACGTCCTGACTTTC	CASSAGLAGSGANVLTF
-	-	TRBV18	TRBJ2-2	TGTGCCAGCTCACCACCCCGGGGCACCGGGGAGCTGTTTTTT	CASSPPRGTGELFF
TRBD2	many	TRBV14	TRBJ2-3	TGTGCCAGCAGCTTCACTAGCGGCCGCACAGATACGCAGTATTTT	CASSFTSGRTDTQYF
-	few	TRBV6-6	TRBJ1-2	TGTGCCAGCAGTTCAGCGGGACCGAAATATGGCTACACCTTC	CASSSAGPKYGYTF
TRBD1	many	TRBV7-2	TRBJ2-1	TGTGCCAGCAGCCTACGACAGGGCTCCTACAATGAGCAGTTCTTC	CASSLRQGSYNEQFF
TRBD1	many	TRBV2	TRBJ1-1	TGTGCCACCACAGGGGGATACACTGAAGCTTTCTTT	CATTGGYTEAFF
-	few	TRBV19	TRBJ2-3	TGTGCCAGTAGCGCGACTACCGGAGATACGCAGTATTTT	CASSATTGDTQYF
-	few	TRBV19	TRBJ1-5	TGTGCCAGTAGTCCGAGGATCCCTCAGCCCCAGCATTTT	CASSPRIPQPQHF